This TCR beta chain is from a study of blood T cell repertoires in COVID-19. Overall study: The United States, Italy and Spain were the sources of the acute and convalescent COVID-19 samples.

Generated by immunoSEQ multiplex PCR, the TCRdb table keeps only in-frame clones and is missing some. The table shows 70,000 to 95,000 clones, with approximately 89% occurring only once. Trimming stripped 2 bases from V and 0 bases from J, with 16 bases between. The CDR3 totals 16 residues. CDR1 is GTSNPN and CDR2 is SVGIG in the germline V gene (reference sequence). Material for sequencing was peripheral blood. The chain links TRBV30 to TRBJ1-2; D is perhaps TRBD1 (6 bases). This sequence was found in a man in his forties or fifties with COVID-19, enrolled during active disease. The CDR3 spells CAWSPRDKKPNYGYTF. CDR3 nucleotides: TGTGCCTGGAGTCCCCGGGACAAGAAACCTAACTATGGCTACACCTTC.